A single sample is the source of the 17 T cell receptor beta chains below, sequenced in a study of cytomegalovirus exposure and HLA in healthy donors. 60 Vbeta and 13 Jbeta primers were used in PCR. The repertoire was sequenced with immunoSEQ multiplex PCR; TCRdb's copy has only in-frame clones and lacks some. The data show 100,000 to 150,000 clones, approximately 77% seen once. Sample: PBMCs. The receptor set was obtained from a woman aged 55-70 years in good health and CMV-seronegative.

The chain combines TRBV5-1 with TRBJ2-1; 11 positions agree with TRBD2. V lost 0 bases and J lost 7; bases outside the gene matches: 3. The CDR3 contains 15 residues. Per germline, CDR1 SGHRS and CDR2 YFSETQ. The CDR3 nucleotides are TGCGCCAGCAGCTTGGGACTAGCGGGAATGAATGAGCAGTTCTTC. Protein sequence: CASSLGLAGMNEQFF.

The rearrangement joins TRBV27 to TRBJ2-5; the D gene could be TRBD1 or TRBD2 (12 bases each). Germline V gene sequence: CDR1 MNHEY, CDR2 SMNVEV (reference sequence). V gave up 6 bases and J gave up 2 bases, with 40 bases separating them. The CDR3 has 23 residues. The CDR3 loop reads CASSRLPGQGALAGGRFQETQYF. The CDR3 bases are TGTGCCAGCAGCCGATTACCGGGACAGGGGGCGCTAGCGGGAGGGAGGTTTCAAGAGACCCAGTACTTC.

The chain has TRBV29-1 and TRBJ2-3; 11 bases match TRBD2. This CDR3 spans 18 amino acids. Germline values: CDR1 SQVTM, CDR2 ANQGSEA. The junction had 20 bases not matched to a gene; V was cut back by 8 bases and J by 4 bases. The CDR3 sequence is CSLTYRGSGRAAADTQYF. CDR3 DNA sequence: TGCAGCTTGACGTACAGGGGTAGCGGGAGGGCGGCGGCAGATACGCAGTATTTT.

This rearrangement joins TRBV6-6 to TRBJ2-7, with 12 bases matching TRBD1. This CDR3 region has 15 residues. Losses at the gene ends were 8 bases for V and 9 bases for J; bases not matched to a gene: 14. Germline values: CDR1 MNHNY, CDR2 SVGAGI (reference sequence). Written as DNA, the CDR3 is TGTGCCAGCGATAAAGCCCGGGACAGGGGGCGCTCGCAGTACTTC. Translation gives CASDKARDRGRSQYF.

The chain links TRBV28 to TRBJ2-1; D is possibly TRBD1 (6 bases). V lost 6 bases to trimming and J lost 4 bases, with 13 bases between them. CDR3 size: 14 residues. Germline loops: CDR1 MDHEN, CDR2 SYDVKM. The CDR3 loop reads CASRTSQGYNEQFF. The CDR3 DNA is TGTGCCAGCAGAACCTCCCAGGGGTACAATGAGCAGTTCTTC.

This chain uses TRBV7-9 with TRBJ2-3, with D tentatively TRBD2 (6 bases). The CDR3 is made up of 17 amino acids. Per the germline V gene, CDR1 is SEHNR and CDR2 is FQNEAQ (reference sequence). The V end was cut by 2 bases, the J end by 4 bases, with 19 bases between. CDR3 sequence: CASSLRAGRNIADTQYF. CDR3 DNA sequence: TGTGCCAGCAGCTTACGGGCAGGGAGGAATATCGCAGATACGCAGTATTTT.

The CDR3 region is CASSSGHPYEQYF. CDR3 sequence (DNA): TGTGCCAGCAGCTCCGGACACCCCTACGAGCAGTACTTC. The chain couples TRBV7-2 to TRBJ2-7, with a possible D match to TRBD1 (5 bases). The V end lost 4 bases, the J end lost 2 bases, and 9 bases lay between the germline ends. This CDR3 has 13 amino acids. Germline V gene sequence: CDR1 SGHTA, CDR2 FQGNSA.

The CDR3 nucleotides are TGCAGCGCCCGAAGAAGACTAGCGGGAGGGCCTCGCCAAGAGACCCAGTACTTC. It codes for CSARRRLAGGPRQETQYF. V usage is TRBV29-1 and J usage is TRBJ2-5, with TRBD2 matching over 14 bases. V dropped 7 bases and J dropped 1; count of bases not matched to a gene: 14. In germline, CDR1 is SQVTM, CDR2 ANQGSEA. The CDR3 is 18 residues long.

The chain has TRBV5-1 and TRBJ1-1; 11 positions match TRBD1. The CDR3 has 16 residues. CDR1 is SGHRS and CDR2 is YFSETQ in the germline V gene. V trimming: 0 bases; J trimming: 11 bases; junction bases outside the gene matches: 12. In nucleotides, the CDR3 is TGCGCCAGCAGCTTGGAGGGCCCCCCCGGGACAGGGGGGGCTTTCTTT. This gives the protein CASSLEGPPGTGGAFF.

This chain links TRBV4-1 with TRBJ2-7; 8 bases agree with TRBD2. The V segment lost 3 bases and the J segment 9 bases; nucleotides outside the gene matches: 4. Looked up from germline, CDR1 is MGHRA and CDR2 is YSYEKL. The CDR3 contains 12 residues. This CDR3 reads CASSQVAGRQYF. The CDR3 DNA reads as TGCGCCAGCAGCCAGGTAGCGGGAAGGCAGTACTTC.

This rearrangement joins TRBV5-1 to TRBJ2-5, with a weak D call TRBD1 (6 bases). The V gene lost 5 bases and the J gene lost 5 bases, with 10 bases spanning the gap. The CDR3 length is 12 residues. From germline, CDR1 is SGHRS and CDR2 YFSETQ. CDR3 in DNA: TGCGCCAGCAGATCTCAGGGGGAGACCCAGTACTTC. Translating gives CASRSQGETQYF.

As DNA, the CDR3 is TGTGCCAGCAGTTACAGTACACAGGGGCGTCGCGAGCAGTACTTC. It yields the protein CASSYSTQGRREQYF. J is TRBJ2-5 and V is TRBV6-5; 7 bases map to TRBD1. The J call may be incorrect, as the DNA end agrees better with TRBJ2-7. CDR1 MNHEY and CDR2 SVGAGI come from the germline V gene. CDR3 length equals 15 residues.

The V call is TRBV19, the J call TRBJ2-2; a weak D match, TRBD2 (6 bases). Trimming removed 5 bases from V and 4 bases from J, with 11 bases in between. Per germline, CDR1 LNHDA and CDR2 SQIVND (reference sequence). There are 14 residues in the CDR3. Here the CDR3 DNA reads TGTGCCAGTAGTTGGGGACTGCTCACCGGGGAGCTGTTTTTT. Encoded protein: CASSWGLLTGELFF.

This clone appeared a few times. The V and J genes are TRBV5-4 and TRBJ2-1; 7 bases are a match to TRBD2. The CDR3 contains 12 residues. The trim removed 7 bases at V and 9 bases at J, leaving 7 bases unmatched. The germline gives CDR1 SGHNT, CDR2 YYREEE (reference sequence). The CDR3 is CASRLTGGEQFF. CDR3 sequence (DNA): TGTGCCAGCCGTTTGACGGGGGGTGAGCAGTTCTTC.

This clone was detected only a few times. V usage is TRBV6-5 and J usage is TRBJ2-7; D might be TRBD2 (6 bases). CDR3 length: 14 amino acids. The V gene's germline CDR1 is MNHEY and CDR2 SVGAGI. The ends were cut back, 1 base at V and 4 bases at J, with 11 bases in the middle. The CDR3 loop reads CASSYLASGYEQYF. The CDR3 DNA reads as TGTGCCAGCAGTTACTTAGCGAGCGGGTACGAGCAGTACTTC.

The chain joins TRBV30 to TRBJ2-3; D is perhaps TRBD1 (7 bases). CDR3 length equals 14 residues. V was pared by 2 bases and J by 1 base, with 10 bases between. Germline V gene lookup returns CDR1 GTSNPN and CDR2 SVGIG (reference sequence). CDR3 nucleotide sequence: TGTGCCTGGAGTTTCAGGGGGGGCACAGATACGCAGTATTTT. Translated, it gives CAWSFRGGTDTQYF. Supplemented by reference TRBV30 and TRBJ2-3, the full variable domain reads SQTIHQWPATLVQPVGSPLSLECTVEGTSNPNLYWYRQAAGRGLQLLFYSVGIGQISSEVPQNLSASRPQDRQFILSSKKLLLSDSGFYLCAWSFRGGTDTQYFGPGTRLTVL.

This sequence joins TRBV2 and TRBJ2-1; TRBD2 aligns across 9 bases. This CDR3 spans 16 amino acids. Trimming removed 6 bases from V and 5 bases from J; junction bases left unmatched: 11. Germline V gives CDR1 SNHLY, CDR2 FYNNEI. As DNA, the CDR3 is TGTGCCAGCAGCCCCGAGGCTAGCGGGACTAACAATGAGCAGTTCTTC. Its protein is CASSPEASGTNNEQFF.